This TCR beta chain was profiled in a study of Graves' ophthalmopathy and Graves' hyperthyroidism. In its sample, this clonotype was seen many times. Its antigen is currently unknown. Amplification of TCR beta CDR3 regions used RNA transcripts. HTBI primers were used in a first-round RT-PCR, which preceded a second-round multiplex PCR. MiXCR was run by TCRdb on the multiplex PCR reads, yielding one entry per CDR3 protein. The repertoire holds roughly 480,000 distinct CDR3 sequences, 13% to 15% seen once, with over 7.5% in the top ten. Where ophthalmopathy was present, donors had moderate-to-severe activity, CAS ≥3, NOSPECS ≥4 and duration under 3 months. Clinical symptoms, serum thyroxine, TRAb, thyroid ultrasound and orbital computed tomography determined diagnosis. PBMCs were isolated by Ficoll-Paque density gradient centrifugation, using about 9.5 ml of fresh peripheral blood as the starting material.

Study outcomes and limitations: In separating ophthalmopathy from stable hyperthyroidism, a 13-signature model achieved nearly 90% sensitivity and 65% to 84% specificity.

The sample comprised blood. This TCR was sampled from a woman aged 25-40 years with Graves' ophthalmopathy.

The CDR3 bases are TGTGCCACTCGACTAGCAGCGAACACCGGGGAGCTGTTTTTT. It codes for CATRLAANTGELFF. The rearrangement links TRBV2 to TRBJ2-2, with 7 nucleotides matching TRBD2. Germline V gives CDR1 SNHLY, CDR2 FYNNEI. The CDR3 covers 14 residues. J gave up 0 bases and V 10 bases, and 5 bases lay outside the gene matches.